This T cell receptor (beta chain) emerged from a study of identical twins. General study points: There were fewer insertions in abundant cord blood beta clonotypes, but memory repertoires showed no such pattern.

TCRdb analysed the 5' RACE reads with MiXCR anew, one entry per CDR3 protein. The sample shows around 250,000 distinct CDR3 sequences, approximately 12% of them seen only once. This clonotype was counted at least ten times. Its antigen is unidentified. Another study also made use of these data, one on yellow fever vaccine responses in identical twins. That source notes: Twins reportedly mounted vaccine T cell responses that seemed partly convergent, partly personalized.

The TCR comes from a woman aged 18-29 years in good health. Sequenced: memory (CD45RO+) T cells sorted from blood.

CDR3 residues: CAISESRAGGGYEQYF. CDR3 coding DNA: TGTGCCATCAGTGAGTCGCGGGCGGGAGGAGGTTACGAGCAGTACTTC. The V call is TRBV10-3, the J call TRBJ2-7, with 8 positions matching TRBD2. The CDR3 totals 16 residues. Trimming removed 0 bases from V and 4 bases from J; junction bases left unmatched: 8. Germline lookup yields CDR1 ENHRY and CDR2 SYGVKD.